Sequencing of this T cell receptor (beta chain) was carried out in a study of OX40 agonist ivuxolimab in advanced cancers. Across the whole study: The study treated patients with ivuxolimab, an agonistic anti-OX40 (CD134) antibody. The diagnoses of dose-escalation patients were hepatocellular carcinoma, melanoma, renal cell or head and neck cancer.

Findings and limits, study-wide: Researchers did not determine the expanded peripheral T cells' antigen specificity. Partial responders receiving 0.1-3.0 mg/kg showed among the lowest clonal expansion.

Details on this clone: Its antigen is undetermined.

The method was immunoSEQ multiplex PCR; TCRdb's version includes in-frame clones alone and lacks a portion of them. The table shows around 56,000 clones, with about four fifths occurring only once. The CDR3 consists of 13 residues. The germline V gene encodes CDR1 GTSNPN and CDR2 SVGIG (reference sequence). The junction had 3 bases not matched to a gene; V was cut back by 3 bases and J by 6 bases. The rearrangement joins TRBV30 to TRBJ2-2, with 8 positions matching TRBD2. The material sequenced was CD4+ or CD8+ T cells sorted from blood, taken in a trial of the OX40 agonist ivuxolimab. The receptor comes from an adult with an advanced solid tumor such as melanoma, head and neck, liver or kidney cancer. This CDR3 is CAWSGGDAGELFF. The CDR3 coding sequence is TGTGCCTGGAGCGGGGGGGACGCCGGGGAGCTGTTTTTT.